In this sample, the clone carrying this T cell receptor beta chain turned up a few times. Its specificity is unknown. The data were taken from a study of blood T cells in healthy people across ages. Study-level points and caveats: TCR beta diversity, measured per million T cells, fell in a roughly linear way with age.

V dropped 0 bases and J dropped 8 bases, with 17 bases sitting between them. The CDR3 extends over 15 amino acids. Germline V gene data show CDR1 as DFQATT and CDR2 as SNEGSKA (reference sequence). It was with a sample-barcoded 5' primer and a J-beta primer mix that a second PCR of about 7 to 12 cycles was run. From the 5' RACE reads, TCRdb called clonotypes with MiXCR, one entry per CDR3 protein. The repertoire has 1 million or so distinct CDR3 sequences, 35% to 50% of them found once; the top ten carry approximately 17%. Every donor gave about 9 milliliters of peripheral blood. The specimen was blood. This clonotype was sampled from a woman aged 60-70 years in good health. The chain joins TRBV20-1 to TRBJ2-1; D might be TRBD2 (5 bases). CDR3 nucleotides: TGCAGTGCTAGAGATATTGGGCTAGCTCTCGATGAGCAGTTCTTC. Its protein product is CSARDIGLALDEQFF.